This passage covers 22 T cell receptor beta chains from one sample sequenced in a study of CD8+ T cells in alopecia areata. TCR sequencing used cDNA made by reverse transcription of extracted RNA. Profiling relied on immunoSEQ multiplex PCR, and the TCRdb table lists in-frame clones only, not all of them. The table shows about 300,000 clones, with over 45% occurring only once. Treatment denoted: oral pan-JAK inhibitor, 5-10 mg twice daily. The sequencing used CD4+ T cells sorted from blood, collected at week 24, from a patient treated with tofacitinib. All receptors derive from a human donor with alopecia areata.

This chain uses TRBV19 with TRBJ2-5; D assignment may be TRBD1 or TRBD2 (5 bases each). The V end lost 8 bases, the J end lost 2 bases, and 12 bases lay between the germline ends. The germline gives CDR1 LNHDA, CDR2 SQIVND (reference sequence). The CDR3 totals 13 residues. The DNA for the CDR3 is TGTGCCAGTTCGGGGACCCAGCAAGAGACCCAGTACTTC. Its translation is CASSGTQQETQYF.

The chain links TRBV4-1 to TRBJ2-3; TRBD2 matches at 7 bases. CDR3 length: 16 residues. J lost 0 bases, V lost 1 base, and 4 bases had no gene match. Germline V lookup: CDR1 MGHRA, CDR2 YSYEKL. CDR3 in amino acids: CASSQGEGRSTDTQYF. DNA of the CDR3: TGCGCCAGCAGCCAAGGGGAGGGGCGAAGCACAGATACGCAGTATTTT.

This clone was seen only a few times. V and J are TRBV19 and TRBJ1-5; TRBD1 agrees at 9 bases. V dropped 6 bases and J dropped 2; count of bases not matched to a gene: 14. Germline lookup yields CDR1 LNHDA and CDR2 SQIVND (reference sequence). The CDR3 sequence is 18 residues long. The CDR3 DNA is TGTGCCAGTAGAACGGCATCACAGGGGGCTGGGGGCAATCAGCCCCAGCATTTT. Its translation: CASRTASQGAGGNQPQHF.

The chain combines TRBV10-3 with TRBJ2-3; a possible D gene is TRBD1 (6 bases). V lost 4 bases and J lost 5, with 13 bases in between. The CDR3 is made up of 14 amino acids. Per the germline V gene, CDR1 is ENHRY and CDR2 is SYGVKD. In nucleotides, the CDR3 is TGTGCCATCAGTGCGGGACACCAGGGAGATACGCAGTATTTT. This encodes CAISAGHQGDTQYF.

The rearrangement joins TRBV20-1 to TRBJ2-3; perhaps TRBD2 as D (5 bases). Germline lookup yields CDR1 DFQATT and CDR2 SNEGSKA (reference sequence). CDR3 length equals 11 residues. With 5 bases removed from V and 8 bases from J, the gap between germline ends came to 11 bases. CDR3: CSAPRGSTQYF. DNA for the CDR3: TGCAGTGCTCCCCGCGGGTCTACGCAGTATTTT.

This clone was seen a handful of times. The chain couples TRBV23-1 to TRBJ2-5; 7 bases match TRBD2. TRBV23-1 is marked as an open reading frame, function uncertain. CDR3 length: 16 amino acids. Germline trimming cut 6 bases from V and 6 bases from J; bases unmatched to any gene: 16. The CDR3, as DNA: TGCGCCAGCAGCCCTAGCGGCAGGGAGTACGTAAAGACCCAGTACTTC. Protein product: CASSPSGREYVKTQYF.

In this sample, this clone turned up once. The chain has TRBV30 and TRBJ2-1; 8 nucleotides agree with TRBD1. V was pared by 0 bases and J by 8 bases, with 12 bases of the junction left unmatched. From germline, CDR1 is GTSNPN and CDR2 SVGIG (reference sequence). The CDR3 covers 16 residues. CDR3 loop: CAWSVRLGQGRYEQFF. The CDR3 DNA reads TGTGCCTGGAGTGTACGGCTAGGACAGGGTCGTTATGAGCAGTTCTTC.

The V gene is TRBV4-1, the J gene TRBJ2-6; D could derive from TRBD1 or TRBD2 (5 bases each). The V end lost 6 bases, the J end lost 1 base, and 25 bases lay between the germline ends. The CDR3 spans 20 residues. The germline V gene encodes CDR1 MGHRA and CDR2 YSYEKL. CDR3 sequence reads: CASRPIGMGPSESGANVLTF. DNA for the CDR3: TGCGCCAGCAGACCCATTGGGATGGGACCTTCAGAGTCTGGGGCCAACGTCCTGACTTTC.

The chain recombines TRBV9 with TRBJ2-5; 7 nucleotides agree with TRBD1. The CDR3 is made up of 14 amino acids. Germline CDR1 and CDR2: SGDLS and YYNGEE. V lost 0 bases, J lost 2 bases, and 1 base stayed unmatched. CDR3 residues: CASSVDRGQETQYF. CDR3 bases: TGTGCCAGCAGCGTAGACAGGGGACAAGAGACCCAGTACTTC.

This clone occurred a few times. The chain uses TRBV29-1 and TRBJ2-3; TRBD1 aligns across 7 bases. There are 14 residues in the CDR3. The V segment lost 6 bases and the J segment 2 bases; nucleotides outside the gene matches: 8. In germline, CDR1 is SQVTM, CDR2 ANQGSEA. The CDR3 region is CSVLNRGHTDTQYF. CDR3 DNA sequence: TGCAGCGTCCTCAACAGGGGCCACACAGATACGCAGTATTTT.

In its sample, this clone was seen a few times. The chain carries TRBV23-1 and TRBJ2-3; D assignment may be TRBD1 or TRBD2 (6 bases each). TRBV23-1 is annotated as an ORF whose role is uncertain. CDR3 size: 14 residues. V was clipped by 8 bases and J by 4 bases, with 16 bases between them. The CDR3 bases are TGCGCCAGCGCGGACGAGGGGGGCCCAGATACGCAGTATTTT. This translates into CASADEGGPDTQYF.

The rearrangement joins TRBV4-1 to TRBJ2-5; 10 bases are a match to TRBD1. The V segment lost 0 bases and the J segment 4 bases; nucleotides outside the gene matches: 2. Germline assignment: CDR1 MGHRA and CDR2 YSYEKL. The CDR3 loop spans 15 amino acids. As DNA, the CDR3 is TGCGCCAGCAGCCAAGACCGGGACAGGGGAGAGACCCAGTACTTC. The encoded protein is CASSQDRDRGETQYF.

The chain combines TRBV30 with TRBJ1-1; a possible D gene is TRBD1 (5 bases). V was trimmed by 4 bases and J by 11 bases, leaving 17 bases between them. There are 12 residues in the CDR3. Germline CDR1 reads GTSNPN; CDR2 reads SVGIG (reference sequence). The CDR3 sequence: CAWTGGSLAAFF. CDR3 nucleotides: TGTGCCTGGACGGGGGGGTCCCTGGCGGCTTTCTTT. Using reference TRBV30 and TRBJ1-1 for the parts outside the CDR3, the full variable domain is SQTIHQWPATLVQPVGSPLSLECTVEGTSNPNLYWYRQAAGRGLQLLFYSVGIGQISSEVPQNLSASRPQDRQFILSSKKLLLSDSGFYLCAWTGGSLAAFFGQGTRLTVV.

Concerning this clone: At one of its ends the junction is not consistent with the germline gene, which may arise from a read error. The chain uses TRBV7-9 and TRBJ1-2, with 9 bases aligning to TRBD1. Germline loops: CDR1 SEHNR, CDR2 FQNEAQ (reference sequence). The CDR3 sequence is 15 residues long. In DNA, the CDR3 is TGTGCCAGCAGCGCGAACTCCAGACAGGGGGAGTTGATAGGGTTC. Its translation is CASSANSRQGELIGF.

The V and J genes are TRBV30 and TRBJ1-3; the D gene is possibly TRBD1 (5 bases). This CDR3 has 15 amino acids. Germline CDR1 and CDR2: GTSNPN and SVGIG (reference sequence). Trimming cost V 5 bases and J 3 bases, with 17 bases left between them. The DNA for the CDR3 is TGTGCCTGGCGGATAGGCGGGGCGGTTGGAAACACCATATATTTT. This gives the protein CAWRIGGAVGNTIYF.

This rearrangement joins TRBV30 to TRBJ2-2; tentative D call: TRBD1 (7 bases). V was trimmed by 4 bases and J by 9 bases, leaving 15 bases between them. The CDR3 sequence is 13 residues long. The germline gives CDR1 GTSNPN, CDR2 SVGIG (reference sequence). Here the CDR3 DNA reads TGTGCCTGGACACTTCCAGGGGGGAGGGAGCTGTTTTTT. Its translation is CAWTLPGGRELFF.

The chain employs TRBV7-2 and TRBJ2-2, with TRBD2 matching 13 bases. The germline CDR1 and CDR2 sequences are SGHTA and FQGNSA. The CDR3 has 16 residues. The V and J ends lost 4 bases and 6 bases, in that order; junction bases with no gene match: 5. The DNA for the CDR3 is TGTGCCAGCAGCTGGACTAGCGGGGGCAGCGCCGGGGAGCTGTTTTTT. Its protein product is CASSWTSGGSAGELFF.

The CDR3 loop reads CASSPGGRINYGYTF. The DNA for the CDR3 is TGTGCCAGCAGCCCCGGCGGCAGGATTAACTATGGCTACACCTTC. The chain has TRBV7-9 and TRBJ1-2; no clear D gene. Trimming left V 5 bases short and J 1 base short, with 14 bases between. Germline values: CDR1 SEHNR, CDR2 FQNEAQ (reference sequence). The CDR3 is 15 residues long.

The rearrangement uses TRBV29-1 and TRBJ2-7; D ambiguous. This CDR3 has 12 residues. CDR1 and CDR2 from the germline V gene are SQVTM and ANQGSEA. Trimming removed 7 bases at V and 3 bases at J, with 13 bases between. The DNA of the CDR3 is TGCAGCGCCCGCGGCAGAAACTACGAGCAGTACTTC. Residues: CSARGRNYEQYF.

The V call is TRBV5-4, the J call TRBJ2-5; D may be TRBD1 (6 bases). Trimming stripped 4 bases from V and 4 bases from J, with 11 bases between. The germline V gene has CDR1 SGHNT and CDR2 YYREEE (reference sequence). The CDR3 spans 13 residues. The CDR3 sequence: CASSVTGTETQYF. CDR3 coding DNA: TGTGCCAGCAGCGTTACAGGGACAGAGACCCAGTACTTC.

This chain joins TRBV6-5 and TRBJ1-2; TRBD1 matches 7 bases. This CDR3 comprises 14 residues. CDR1 is MNHEY, CDR2 SVGAGI, per germline. V gave up 7 bases and J gave up 6 bases; unmatched junction bases: 11. The CDR3 region has the DNA TGTGCCAGCATTACACCCGGAGGGGGCGATGGCTACACCTTC. Translating gives CASITPGGGDGYTF.

This clone showed up just a few times. The chain carries TRBV30 and TRBJ2-7, with TRBD1 identical over 7 bases. Trimming removed 0 bases from V and 6 bases from J; junction bases left unmatched: 2. CDR3 length equals 12 residues. From germline, CDR1 is GTSNPN and CDR2 SVGIG (reference sequence). The CDR3 nucleotides are TGTGCCTGGAGTGTCTACAGGGGCGAGCAGTACTTC. This encodes CAWSVYRGEQYF.